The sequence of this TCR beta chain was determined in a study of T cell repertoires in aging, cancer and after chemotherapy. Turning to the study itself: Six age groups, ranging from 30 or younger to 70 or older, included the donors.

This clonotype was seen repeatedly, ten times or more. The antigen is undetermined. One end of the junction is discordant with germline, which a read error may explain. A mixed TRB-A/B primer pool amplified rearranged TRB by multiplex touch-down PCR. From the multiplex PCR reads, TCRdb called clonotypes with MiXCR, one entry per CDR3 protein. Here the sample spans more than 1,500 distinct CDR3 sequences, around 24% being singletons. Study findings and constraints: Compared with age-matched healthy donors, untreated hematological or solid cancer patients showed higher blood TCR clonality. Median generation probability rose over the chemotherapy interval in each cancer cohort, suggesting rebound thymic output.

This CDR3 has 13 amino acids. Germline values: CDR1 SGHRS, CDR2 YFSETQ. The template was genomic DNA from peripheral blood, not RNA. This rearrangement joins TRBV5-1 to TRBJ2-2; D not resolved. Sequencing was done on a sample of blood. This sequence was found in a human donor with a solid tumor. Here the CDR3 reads CASTLGPTGELFF. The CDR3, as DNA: TGCGCCAGCACCTTGGGCCCAACCGGGGAGCTGTTTTTT.